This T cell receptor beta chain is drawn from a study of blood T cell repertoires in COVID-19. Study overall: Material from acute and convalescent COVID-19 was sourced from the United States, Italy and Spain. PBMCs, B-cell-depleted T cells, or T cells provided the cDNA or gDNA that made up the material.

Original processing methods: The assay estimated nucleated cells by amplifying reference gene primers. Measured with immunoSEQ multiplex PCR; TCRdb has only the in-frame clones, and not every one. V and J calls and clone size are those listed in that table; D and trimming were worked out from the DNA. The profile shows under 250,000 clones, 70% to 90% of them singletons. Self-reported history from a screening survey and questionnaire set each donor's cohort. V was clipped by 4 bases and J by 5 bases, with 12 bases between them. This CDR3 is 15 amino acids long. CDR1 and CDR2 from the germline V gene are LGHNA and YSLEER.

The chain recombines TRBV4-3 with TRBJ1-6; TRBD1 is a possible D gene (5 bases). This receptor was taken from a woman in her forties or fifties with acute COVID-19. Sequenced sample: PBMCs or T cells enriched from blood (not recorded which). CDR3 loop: CASSRGGEDNSPLHF. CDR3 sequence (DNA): TGCGCCAGCAGCCGCGGGGGGGAGGATAATTCACCCCTCCACTTT.